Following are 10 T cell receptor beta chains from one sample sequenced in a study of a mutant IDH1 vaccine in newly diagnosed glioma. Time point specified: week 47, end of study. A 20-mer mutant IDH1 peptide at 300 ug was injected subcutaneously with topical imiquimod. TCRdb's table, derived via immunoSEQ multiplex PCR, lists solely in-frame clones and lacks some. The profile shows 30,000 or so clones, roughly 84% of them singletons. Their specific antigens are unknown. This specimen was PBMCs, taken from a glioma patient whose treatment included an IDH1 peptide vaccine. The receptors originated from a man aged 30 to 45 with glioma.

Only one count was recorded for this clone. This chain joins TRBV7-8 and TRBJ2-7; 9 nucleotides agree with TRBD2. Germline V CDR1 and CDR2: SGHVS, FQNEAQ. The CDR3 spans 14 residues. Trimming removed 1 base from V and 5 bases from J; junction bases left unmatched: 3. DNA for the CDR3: TGTGCCAGCAGCTTAGAAGCGGGGGGCGACGAGCAGTACTTC. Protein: CASSLEAGGDEQYF.

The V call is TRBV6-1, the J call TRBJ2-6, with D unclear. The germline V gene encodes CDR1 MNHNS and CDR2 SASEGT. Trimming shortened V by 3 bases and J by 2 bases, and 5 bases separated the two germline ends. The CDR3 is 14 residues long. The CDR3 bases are TGTGCCAGCAGTGATTCCGCTGGGGCCAACGTCCTGACTTTC. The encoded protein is CASSDSAGANVLTF.

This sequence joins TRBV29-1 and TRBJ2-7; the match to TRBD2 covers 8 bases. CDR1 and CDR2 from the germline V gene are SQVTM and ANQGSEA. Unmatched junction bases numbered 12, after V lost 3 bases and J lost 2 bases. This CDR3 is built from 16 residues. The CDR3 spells CSVEGGDGTRTYEQYF. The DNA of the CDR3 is TGCAGCGTTGAGGGGGGAGACGGGACTAGGACCTACGAGCAGTACTTC.

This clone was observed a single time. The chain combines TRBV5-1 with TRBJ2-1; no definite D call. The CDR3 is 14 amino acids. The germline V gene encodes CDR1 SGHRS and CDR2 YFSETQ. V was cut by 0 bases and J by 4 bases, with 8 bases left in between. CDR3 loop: CASSLEENYNEQFF. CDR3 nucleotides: TGCGCCAGCAGCTTGGAAGAAAATTACAATGAGCAGTTCTTC.

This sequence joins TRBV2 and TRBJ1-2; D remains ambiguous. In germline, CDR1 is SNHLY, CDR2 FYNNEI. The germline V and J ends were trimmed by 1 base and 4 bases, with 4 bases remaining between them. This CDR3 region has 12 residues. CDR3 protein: CASSEGSYGYTF. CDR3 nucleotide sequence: TGTGCCAGCAGTGAAGGGAGCTATGGCTACACCTTC.

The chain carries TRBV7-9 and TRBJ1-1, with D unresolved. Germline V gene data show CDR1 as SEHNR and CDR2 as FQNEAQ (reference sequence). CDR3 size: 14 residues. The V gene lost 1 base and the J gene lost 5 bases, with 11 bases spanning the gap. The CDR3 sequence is CASSLETGVTEAFF. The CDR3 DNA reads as TGTGCCAGCAGCTTAGAGACTGGCGTTACTGAAGCTTTCTTT.

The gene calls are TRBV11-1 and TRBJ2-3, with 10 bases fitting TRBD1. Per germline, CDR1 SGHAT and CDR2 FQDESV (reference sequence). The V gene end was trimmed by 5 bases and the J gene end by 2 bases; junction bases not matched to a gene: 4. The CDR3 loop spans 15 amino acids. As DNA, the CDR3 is TGTGCCAGCAGCGTGGGGACAGGGGACACAGATACGCAGTATTTT. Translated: CASSVGTGDTDTQYF.

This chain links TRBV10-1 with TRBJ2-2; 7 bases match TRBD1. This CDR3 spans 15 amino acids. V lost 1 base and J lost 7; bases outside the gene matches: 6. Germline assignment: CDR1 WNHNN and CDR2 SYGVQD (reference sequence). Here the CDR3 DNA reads TGCGCCAGCAGTGAGTTGAAGGGGGCCGGCGGGGAGCTGTTTTTT. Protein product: CASSELKGAGGELFF.

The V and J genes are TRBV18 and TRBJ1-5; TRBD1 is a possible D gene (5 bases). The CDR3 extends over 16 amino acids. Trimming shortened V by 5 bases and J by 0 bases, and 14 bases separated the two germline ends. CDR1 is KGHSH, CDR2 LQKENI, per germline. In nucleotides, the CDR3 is TGTGCCAGCTCAACGGGGACGGAAAATAGCAATCAGCCCCAGCATTTT. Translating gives CASSTGTENSNQPQHF.

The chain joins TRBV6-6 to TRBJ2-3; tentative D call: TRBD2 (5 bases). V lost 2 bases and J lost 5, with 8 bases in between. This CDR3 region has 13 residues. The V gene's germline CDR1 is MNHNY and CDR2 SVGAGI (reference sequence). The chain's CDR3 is CASSYSRGDTQYF. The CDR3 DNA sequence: TGTGCCAGCAGTTACAGCCGGGGAGATACGCAGTATTTT.